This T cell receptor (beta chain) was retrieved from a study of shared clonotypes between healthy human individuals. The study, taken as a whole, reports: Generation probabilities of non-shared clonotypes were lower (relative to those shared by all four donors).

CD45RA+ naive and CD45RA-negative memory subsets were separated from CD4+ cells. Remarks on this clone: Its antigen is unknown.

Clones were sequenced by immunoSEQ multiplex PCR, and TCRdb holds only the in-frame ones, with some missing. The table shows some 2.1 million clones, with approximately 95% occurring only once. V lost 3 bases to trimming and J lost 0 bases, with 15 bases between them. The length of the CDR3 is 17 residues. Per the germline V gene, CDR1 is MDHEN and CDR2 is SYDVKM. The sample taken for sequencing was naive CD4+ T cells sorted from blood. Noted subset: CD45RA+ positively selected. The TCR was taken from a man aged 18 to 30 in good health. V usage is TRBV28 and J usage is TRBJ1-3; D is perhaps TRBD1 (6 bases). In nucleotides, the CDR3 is TGTGCCAGCAGTTTGGGGACAAATTGGTTCTCTGGAAACACCATATATTTT. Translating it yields CASSLGTNWFSGNTIYF.